The 27 T cell receptor beta chains given below trace back to one sample, sequenced in a study of blood T cells in healthy people across ages. Combining a sample-barcoded 5' primer with a J-beta primer mix, a second PCR ran for about 6 to 11 cycles. MiXCR, applied by TCRdb to the 5' RACE reads, yields one record per CDR3 protein. The sample consists of approximately 800,000 distinct CDR3 sequences, about a quarter of them appearing once. The sample also formed part of further work on T cells of mothers and their children.

The sequenced sample was blood. The source is a boy younger than 18 in good health.

This clonotype has only a few counts. The V gene is TRBV7-3, the J gene TRBJ2-1; 9 positions agree with TRBD2. The CDR3 sequence is 16 residues long. CDR1 and CDR2 from the germline V gene are SGHTA and FQGTGA. After removal of 8 bases from V and 4 bases from J, the junction contained 12 bases not matched to a gene. The CDR3 loop is CASGLQRGVIYNEQFF. As DNA, the CDR3 is TGTGCCAGCGGCCTACAGCGGGGGGTAATATACAATGAGCAGTTCTTC.

This clonotype was seen a few times. The rearrangement joins TRBV2 to TRBJ1-1; D not certain. CDR3 length: 16 residues. CDR1 and CDR2 (germline): SNHLY, FYNNEI. V lost 0 bases, J lost 3 bases, and 14 bases lay in between. In nucleotides, the CDR3 is TGTGCCAGCAGTGAAGCGGGAGTGGGCCGTTACACTGAAGCTTTCTTT. Protein product: CASSEAGVGRYTEAFF.

V gene TRBV19 combines with J gene TRBJ2-2, with a weak D call TRBD2 (5 bases). CDR3 length: 15 residues. CDR1 and CDR2 (germline): LNHDA, SQIVND (reference sequence). Trimming pared 7 bases from V and 4 bases from J, leaving 16 bases between. This CDR3 is CASTNPGLITGELFF. The CDR3 DNA sequence: TGTGCCAGTACCAATCCTGGACTTATCACCGGGGAGCTGTTTTTT.

Only a few counts were recorded for this clonotype. The chain combines TRBV11-2 with TRBJ2-5; D is ambiguous. CDR3 length: 13 amino acids. Germline CDR1 is SGHAT and CDR2 is FQNNGV. Trimming stripped 5 bases from V and 5 bases from J, with 12 bases between. The CDR3: CASSPQGFETQYF. DNA for the CDR3: TGTGCCAGCAGCCCCCAAGGATTCGAGACCCAGTACTTC.

This sequence joins TRBV29-1 and TRBJ2-3; D not resolved. This CDR3 has 14 amino acids. Trimming took 7 bases from V and 0 from J, leaving 14 bases between them. The germline V gene encodes CDR1 SQVTM and CDR2 ANQGSEA. CDR3: CSERMTTSTDTQYF. The CDR3 DNA sequence: TGCAGCGAGAGAATGACCACAAGCACAGATACGCAGTATTTT.

The V and J genes are TRBV11-2 and TRBJ1-1; D perhaps matches TRBD1 (5 bases). The CDR3 has 16 amino acids. With 2 bases removed from V and 5 bases from J, the gap between germline ends came to 18 bases. Germline V gene data show CDR1 as SGHAT and CDR2 as FQNNGV. The CDR3 DNA sequence: TGTGCCAGCAGCTTAACCGGGACCCCGGAGACGACTGAAGCTTTCTTT. It translates to CASSLTGTPETTEAFF.

This clonotype was counted a few times. Here the CDR3 DNA reads TGCGCCAGCAGTGAGTCCCAATCGTCTGTCCACGAGCAGTACTTC. It translates to CASSESQSSVHEQYF. V and J are TRBV10-2 and TRBJ2-7; D is unclear. CDR3 length equals 15 residues. CDR1 is WSHSY, CDR2 SAAADI, per germline. V lost 0 bases and J 5 bases, leaving 14 bases between the germline ends.

This clonotype was recorded a few times. This sequence joins TRBV14 and TRBJ1-4; unclear D gene. Trimming stripped 4 bases from V and 7 bases from J, with 22 bases between. The CDR3 extends over 17 amino acids. Germline CDR1 reads SGHDN; CDR2 reads FVKESK. The CDR3 here is CASSRAPERAGGEKLFF. The CDR3 DNA follows: TGTGCCAGCAGCCGAGCTCCCGAGAGGGCGGGAGGTGAAAAACTGTTTTTT. The variable domain in full, with the rest retrieved from reference TRBV14 and TRBJ1-4, is EAGVTQFPSHSVIEKGQTVTLRCDPISGHDNLYWYRRVMGKEIKFLLHFVKESKQDESGMPNNRFLAERTGGTYSTLKVQPAELEDSGVYFCASSRAPERAGGEKLFFGSGTQLSVL.

The sample holds a few counts of this clonotype. The gene calls are TRBV6-6 and TRBJ2-7; the D is unclear. Germline V gene lookup returns CDR1 MNHNY and CDR2 SVGAGI (reference sequence). V dropped 3 bases and J dropped 2 bases, with 8 bases sitting between them. The CDR3 totals 13 residues. CDR3 sequence (DNA): TGTGCCAGCAGTTATGACGGCGCCTACGAGCAGTACTTC. Its protein is CASSYDGAYEQYF.

This clonotype has a single count. The V call is TRBV7-2, the J call TRBJ1-2; TRBD1 matches 7 bases. The CDR3 is made up of 17 amino acids. V was pared by 10 bases and J by 3 bases, with 20 bases of the junction left unmatched. Germline V lookup: CDR1 SGHTA, CDR2 FQGNSA. The CDR3 spells CAIWGRAGGEADYGYTF. The CDR3 DNA sequence: TGTGCCATCTGGGGAAGGGCAGGGGGAGAGGCTGACTATGGCTACACCTTC.

This chain uses TRBV20-1 with TRBJ2-5; possibly TRBD2 for D (5 bases). CDR3 length: 13 amino acids. V was pared by 0 bases and J by 7 bases, with 12 bases between. Germline lookup yields CDR1 DFQATT and CDR2 SNEGSKA (reference sequence). CDR3 sequence: CSARDRGIGTQYF. CDR3 DNA sequence: TGCAGTGCTAGAGATCGGGGTATCGGGACCCAGTACTTC.

This chain connects TRBV28 to TRBJ1-2; no clear D. The CDR3 totals 13 residues. The ends were cut back, 6 bases at V and 2 bases at J, with 10 bases in the middle. Germline assignment: CDR1 MDHEN and CDR2 SYDVKM. CDR3 in amino acids: CASRDPTNYGYTF. The CDR3 DNA reads as TGTGCCAGCAGGGACCCGACGAACTATGGCTACACCTTC.

The V call is TRBV6-5, the J call TRBJ1-1, with 7 bases aligning to TRBD1. J lost 10 bases, V lost 5 bases, and 10 bases had no gene match. There are 13 residues in the CDR3. Germline CDR1 and CDR2: MNHEY and SVGAGI. In DNA, the CDR3 is TGTGCCAGCAGTCATCGGGACAGAGCCCCAGCTTTCTTT. Translation gives CASSHRDRAPAFF.

The V gene is TRBV15, the J gene TRBJ2-1; 13 bases match TRBD2. V was clipped by 3 bases and J by 2 bases; unmatched bases: 7. The CDR3 spans 18 residues. Germline CDR1 is LNHNV and CDR2 is YYDKDF (reference sequence). The CDR3 loop is CATSSRGLAGDTYNEQFF. The DNA for the CDR3 is TGTGCCACCAGCAGCCGCGGACTAGCGGGGGACACCTACAATGAGCAGTTCTTC.

This clonotype has only a few counts. V is TRBV13 and J is TRBJ1-4; D is perhaps TRBD1 (5 bases). Germline-derived CDR1 and CDR2 are PRHDT and FYEKMQ (reference sequence). CDR3 length equals 15 residues. V gave up 5 bases and J gave up 8 bases, with 18 bases separating them. CDR3 coding DNA: TGTGCCAGCAGCCTCGGGACGGATAACTGGGAAAAACTGTTTTTT. Its protein product is CASSLGTDNWEKLFF.

This clonotype occurred many times. This chain uses TRBV6-5 with TRBJ2-5, with 12 bases aligning to TRBD2. CDR1 is MNHEY, CDR2 SVGAGI, per germline. This CDR3 region has 15 residues. The trim removed 4 bases at V and 4 bases at J, leaving 4 bases unmatched. The DNA of the CDR3 is TGTGCCAGCAGTTCGACTAGCGGGGGTGGAGAGACCCAGTACTTC. Encoded protein: CASSSTSGGGETQYF.

As for this clonotype: A junction end diverges from the germline sequence, so it may reflect a read error. The chain is built from TRBV6-5 and TRBJ2-1; D unresolved. CDR3 length: 11 amino acids. Germline CDR1 is MNHEY and CDR2 is SVGAGI. The DNA for the CDR3 is TGTGCCAGCAGCTTCCGTGAGACCCAGCACTTC. It codes for CASSFRETQHF.

This chain joins TRBV30 and TRBJ2-1, with 9 bases aligning to TRBD2. Per germline, CDR1 GTSNPN and CDR2 SVGIG (reference sequence). This CDR3 contains 16 residues. V gave up 0 bases and J gave up 6 bases; unmatched junction bases: 9. This chain's CDR3 is CAWSVPGAGGFNEQFF. The CDR3 nucleotides are TGTGCCTGGAGTGTTCCCGGGGCGGGGGGGTTCAATGAGCAGTTCTTC.

As regards this clonotype: The CDR3 end shows no conserved phenylalanine or tryptophan, and so a read error is likely. The V and J genes are TRBV27 and TRBJ2-2; 10 positions agree with TRBD2. The junction had 5 bases not matched to a gene; V was cut back by 5 bases and J by 8 bases. The germline gives CDR1 MNHEY, CDR2 SMNVEV (reference sequence). This CDR3 spans 14 amino acids. CDR3 amino acids: CASSPGTSVGELFL. Here the CDR3 DNA reads TGTGCCAGCAGTCCGGGGACTAGCGTAGGGGAGCTGTTTCTT.

The genes are TRBV7-8 and TRBJ2-1; D may match TRBD1 or TRBD2 (5 bases each). CDR3 size: 15 residues. With 5 bases removed from V and 3 bases from J, the gap between germline ends came to 14 bases. Germline CDR1 and CDR2: SGHVS and FQNEAQ. CDR3 nucleotide sequence: TGTGCCAGCAGCGCAGGGTCGGGATTCTACAATGAGCAGTTCTTC. Translation: CASSAGSGFYNEQFF.

This clonotype has more than one count but fewer than ten. The V gene is TRBV27, the J gene TRBJ2-5; tentative D call: TRBD2 (7 bases). The CDR3 has 15 residues. Between the trimmed V and J ends, which lost 3 bases and 5 bases, there was a span of 16 bases. Germline V CDR1 and CDR2: MNHEY, SMNVEV (reference sequence). The CDR3: CASSFFAGAGETQYF. The DNA for the CDR3 is TGTGCCAGCAGTTTTTTTGCGGGGGCTGGGGAGACCCAGTACTTC.

The sample holds a few counts of this clonotype. In nucleotides, the CDR3 is TGTGCCAGCAGCACCCGACCTGCTAGCACAGATACGCAGTATTTT. Its translation is CASSTRPASTDTQYF. The V call is TRBV5-5, the J call TRBJ2-3; D not resolved. V lost 4 bases and J 0 bases, leaving 12 bases between the germline ends. The germline CDR1 and CDR2 sequences are SGHKS and YYEKEE (reference sequence). The CDR3 loop spans 15 amino acids.

The chain combines TRBV14 with TRBJ2-3, with D possibly being TRBD2 (5 bases). Trimming left V 3 bases short and J 3 bases short, with 7 bases between. The germline V gene has CDR1 SGHDN and CDR2 FVKESK. CDR3 length equals 13 residues. The CDR3 bases are TGTGCCAGCAGCCACCCGGGAACAGATACGCAGTATTTT. Its protein product is CASSHPGTDTQYF.

J is TRBJ1-5 and V is TRBV29-1; D remains ambiguous. The length of the CDR3 is 13 residues. The V gene's germline CDR1 is SQVTM and CDR2 ANQGSEA. DNA of the CDR3: TGCAGATCCGCGAAGGGAAGCAATCAGCCCCAGCATTTT. Translating gives CRSAKGSNQPQHF.

The chain carries TRBV5-8 and TRBJ2-1; D remains unclear. Germline V CDR1 and CDR2: SGHTS, YDEGEE. V dropped 0 bases and J dropped 8 bases, with 12 bases sitting between them. This CDR3 region has 14 residues. DNA for the CDR3: TGTGCCAGCAGCTTGGAGTACACCGTGCATGAGCAGTTCTTC. Translating gives CASSLEYTVHEQFF. The full variable domain, rest sourced from reference TRBV5-8 and TRBJ2-1, is EAGVTQSPTHLIKTRGQQATLRCSPISGHTSVYWYQQALGLGLQFLLWYDEGEERNRGNFPPRFSGRQFPNYSSELNVNALELEDSALYLCASSLEYTVHEQFFGPGTRLTVL.

In this sample, this clonotype turned up a few times. The V gene is TRBV28, the J gene TRBJ2-5; TRBD2 matches at 15 bases. CDR1 MDHEN and CDR2 SYDVKM come from the germline V gene. With V trimmed by 4 bases and J by 3 bases, 0 bases remained unmatched. The CDR3 contains 15 residues. CDR3 amino acids: CASSWTSGGEETQYF. Here the CDR3 DNA reads TGTGCCAGCAGTTGGACTAGCGGGGGGGAAGAGACCCAGTACTTC.

The CDR3 region is CASSFLPGGGVQETQYF. The CDR3 region has the DNA TGCGCCAGCAGCTTCCTGCCTGGCGGGGGGGTCCAAGAGACCCAGTACTTC. V gene TRBV5-1 combines with J gene TRBJ2-5; TRBD2 agrees at 9 bases. The length of the CDR3 is 17 residues. The germline V gene encodes CDR1 SGHRS and CDR2 YFSETQ. Trimming at V came to 2 bases and at J to 1 base, leaving 9 bases not matched to a gene.